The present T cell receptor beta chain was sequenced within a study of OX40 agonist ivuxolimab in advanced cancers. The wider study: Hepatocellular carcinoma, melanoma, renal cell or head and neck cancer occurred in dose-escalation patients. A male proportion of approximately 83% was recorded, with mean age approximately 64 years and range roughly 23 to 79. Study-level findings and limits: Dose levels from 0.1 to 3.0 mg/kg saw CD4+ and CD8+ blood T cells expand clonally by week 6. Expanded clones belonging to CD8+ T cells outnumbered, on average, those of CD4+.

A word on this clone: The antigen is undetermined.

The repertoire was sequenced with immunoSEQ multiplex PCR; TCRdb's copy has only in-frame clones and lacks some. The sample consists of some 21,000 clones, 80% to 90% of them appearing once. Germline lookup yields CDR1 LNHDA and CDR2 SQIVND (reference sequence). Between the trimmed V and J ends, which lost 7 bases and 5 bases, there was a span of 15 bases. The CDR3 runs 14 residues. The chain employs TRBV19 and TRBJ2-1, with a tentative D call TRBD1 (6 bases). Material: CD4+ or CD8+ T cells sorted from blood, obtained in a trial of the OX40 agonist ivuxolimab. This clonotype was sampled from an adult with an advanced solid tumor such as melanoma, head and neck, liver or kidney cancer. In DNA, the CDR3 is TGTGCCAGTACCCCGAGGGGGTTTAACAATGAGCAGTTCTTC. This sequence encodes CASTPRGFNNEQFF.